A single sample gave rise to the 21 T cell receptor beta chains below, sequenced in a study of blood T cell repertoires in COVID-19. Using immunoSEQ multiplex PCR, the repertoire was profiled, and TCRdb retains in-frame clones only, with some absent. Of fewer than 110,000 clones listed, 84% are singletons. The sequencing input was peripheral blood. The receptors come from a human donor in a cohort sampled during active COVID-19.

This chain links TRBV27 with TRBJ1-5; TRBD1 matches 7 bases. V lost 5 bases and J lost 0; bases outside the gene matches: 4. This CDR3 region has 15 residues. Germline-derived CDR1 and CDR2 are MNHEY and SMNVEV (reference sequence). CDR3 region: CASSQQGYSNQPQHF. The CDR3 DNA reads as TGTGCCAGCAGTCAACAGGGGTATAGCAATCAGCCCCAGCATTTT.

The V call is TRBV7-2, the J call TRBJ2-1, with D perhaps TRBD1 (6 bases). CDR3 size: 12 residues. V was pared by 2 bases and J by 13 bases, with 12 bases between. The germline V gene encodes CDR1 SGHTA and CDR2 FQGNSA. The CDR3 nucleotides read TGTGCCAGCAGCTTAAGGACAGACCCTCAGTTCTTC. Translation: CASSLRTDPQFF.

The chain is built from TRBV27 and TRBJ1-1; TRBD1 agrees at 9 bases. The trim removed 6 bases at V and 1 base at J, leaving 3 bases unmatched. Germline values: CDR1 MNHEY, CDR2 SMNVEV (reference sequence). This CDR3 contains 14 residues. The CDR3 DNA follows: TGTGCCAGCAGACGACAGGGGGGGAACACTGAAGCTTTCTTT. Translated: CASRRQGGNTEAFF.

The chain combines TRBV6-4 with TRBJ1-2; D unresolved. The germline V and J ends were trimmed by 5 bases and 7 bases, with 14 bases remaining between them. CDR3 size: 13 residues. Germline V gene lookup returns CDR1 MRHNA and CDR2 SNTAGT. The CDR3 bases are TGTGCCAGCAGTCCTTCCCGGACTGCTGGCTACACCTTC. It codes for CASSPSRTAGYTF.

This clone has only one observation. The chain joins TRBV6-6 to TRBJ1-4, with no clear D. The germline V gene encodes CDR1 MNHNY and CDR2 SVGAGI (reference sequence). This CDR3 is 11 amino acids long. Trimming shortened V by 10 bases and J by 2 bases, and 5 bases separated the two germline ends. CDR3 loop: CAIHTNEKLFF. DNA for the CDR3: TGTGCCATCCATACTAATGAAAAACTGTTTTTT.

V and J are TRBV7-2 and TRBJ1-2; 10 bases match TRBD1. Germline lookup yields CDR1 SGHTA and CDR2 FQGNSA. The V gene end was trimmed by 4 bases and the J gene end by 4 bases; junction bases not matched to a gene: 15. The CDR3 covers 18 residues. CDR3 amino acids: CASSSNYPGTGAPYGYTF. The CDR3 DNA follows: TGTGCCAGCAGCTCCAACTATCCCGGGACAGGGGCCCCCTATGGCTACACCTTC. The variable domain in full, completed from reference TRBV7-2 and TRBJ1-2, reads GAGVSQSPSNKVTEKGKDVELRCDPISGHTALYWYRQSLGQGLEFLIYFQGNSAPDKSGLPSDRFSAERTGGSVSTLTIQRTQQEDSAVYLCASSSNYPGTGAPYGYTFGSGTRLTVV.

Only a few counts were recorded for this clone. This chain connects TRBV3-1 (or the pseudogene TRBV3-2) to TRBJ2-3, with TRBD1 matching over 9 bases. J lost 0 bases, V lost 3 bases, and 4 bases had no gene match. Germline loops: CDR1 LGHDT, CDR2 YNNKEL (reference sequence). The CDR3 covers 16 residues. The CDR3 loop reads CASSQPQGASTDTQYF. CDR3 bases: TGTGCCAGCAGCCAGCCACAGGGGGCTAGCACAGATACGCAGTATTTT.

The V and J genes are TRBV28 and TRBJ2-2, with 10 bases that match TRBD2. The CDR3 is 18 amino acids. Germline CDR1 is MDHEN and CDR2 is SYDVKM. The V and J ends lost 7 bases and 4 bases, in that order; junction bases with no gene match: 15. CDR3 amino acids: CASTIISGGTFGTGELFF. Written as DNA, the CDR3 is TGTGCCAGCACCATTATTAGCGGGGGGACATTTGGCACCGGGGAGCTGTTTTTT. Drawing the rest from reference TRBV28 and TRBJ2-2, the complete variable domain is DVKVTQSSRYLVKRTGEKVFLECVQDMDHENMFWYRQDPGLGLRLIYFSYDVKMKEKGDIPEGYSVSREKKERFSLILESASTNQTSMYLCASTIISGGTFGTGELFFGEGSRLTVL.

J is TRBJ1-2 and V is TRBV28; 8 nucleotides align to TRBD1. Germline values: CDR1 MDHEN, CDR2 SYDVKM. V lost 4 bases, J lost 1 base, and 5 bases stayed unmatched. CDR3 length equals 15 residues. This chain's CDR3 is CASSSGTGFNYGYTF. CDR3 sequence (DNA): TGTGCCAGCAGTTCCGGGACAGGATTTAACTATGGCTACACCTTC.

This chain joins TRBV5-4 and TRBJ1-1, with TRBD1 identical over 8 bases. V dropped 7 bases and J dropped 6; count of bases not matched to a gene: 8. The CDR3 sequence is 13 residues long. Germline V lookup: CDR1 SGHNT, CDR2 YYREEE (reference sequence). The CDR3 DNA follows: TGTGCCAGCTACAACACAGGGGGTGCTGAAGCTTTCTTT. Amino acid sequence: CASYNTGGAEAFF.

The rearrangement joins TRBV2 to TRBJ1-5, with TRBD1 identical over 11 bases. This CDR3 is 16 amino acids long. The germline gives CDR1 SNHLY, CDR2 FYNNEI. Trimming removed 5 bases from V and 3 bases from J; junction bases left unmatched: 6. Here the CDR3 DNA reads TGTGCCAGCAGTACTGGACAGGGGGCGTTCAATCAGCCCCAGCATTTT. It codes for CASSTGQGAFNQPQHF.

The chain is built from TRBV5-1 and TRBJ2-7, with TRBD1 as a possible D gene (6 bases). Germline CDR1 is SGHRS and CDR2 is YFSETQ. V was clipped by 4 bases and J by 1 base, with 9 bases between them. This CDR3 has 13 residues. CDR3 sequence: CASSPGQSYEQYV. As DNA, the CDR3 is TGCGCCAGCAGCCCTGGACAGTCCTACGAGCAGTACGTC.

The chain is built from TRBV5-1 and TRBJ2-3; 7 bases line up with TRBD1. The CDR3 totals 15 residues. J lost 3 bases, V lost 0 bases, and 4 bases had no gene match. Germline V lookup: CDR1 SGHRS, CDR2 YFSETQ. CDR3 protein: CASSLGGQITDTQYF. DNA for the CDR3: TGCGCCAGCAGCTTGGGGGGACAGATAACAGATACGCAGTATTTT.

V usage is TRBV7-6 and J usage is TRBJ2-7; 8 nucleotides agree with TRBD2. V lost 0 bases and J lost 3; bases outside the gene matches: 4. This CDR3 region has 15 residues. Germline V gene lookup returns CDR1 SGHVS and CDR2 FNYEAQ. CDR3 region: CASSLAPGGIYEQYF. CDR3 coding DNA: TGTGCCAGCAGCTTAGCCCCGGGGGGGATCTACGAGCAGTACTTC.

This clone was found once. V usage is TRBV2 and J usage is TRBJ2-1; a weak D match, TRBD2 (5 bases). V lost 11 bases, J lost 9 bases, and 20 bases lay in between. The length of the CDR3 is 13 residues. The germline gives CDR1 SNHLY, CDR2 FYNNEI. For the CDR3, the DNA is TGTGCCGGCCTTAGGGATGTGCGGGCTGAGCAGTTCTTC. Translation gives CAGLRDVRAEQFF.

The chain employs TRBV10-3 and TRBJ2-1, with TRBD2 as a possible D gene (5 bases). CDR3 length equals 13 residues. V lost 7 bases and J 7 bases, leaving 14 bases between the germline ends. Germline V CDR1 and CDR2: ENHRY, SYGVKD. CDR3 amino acids: CAITHLEGNEQFF. In nucleotides, the CDR3 is TGTGCCATCACGCATCTAGAGGGTAATGAGCAGTTCTTC.

The chain links TRBV19 to TRBJ2-2; possible D gene TRBD2, 6 bases. V lost 5 bases and J 4 bases, leaving 14 bases between the germline ends. The CDR3 is made up of 15 amino acids. The V gene's germline CDR1 is LNHDA and CDR2 SQIVND (reference sequence). This CDR3 is CASSPRETGTGELFF. The DNA of the CDR3 is TGTGCCAGTAGTCCCCGGGAGACGGGCACCGGGGAGCTGTTTTTT. The whole variable domain, filled in from reference TRBV19 and TRBJ2-2, reads DGGITQSPKYLFRKEGQNVTLSCEQNLNHDAMYWYRQDPGQGLRLIYYSQIVNDFQKGDIAEGYSVSREKKESFPLTVTSAQKNPTAFYLCASSPRETGTGELFFGEGSRLTVL.

This clone was observed a handful of times. The DNA of the CDR3 is TGTGCCAGCAGGCCCGGGACAGGGAGGCCCAATGAGCAGTTCTTC. Its protein is CASRPGTGRPNEQFF. The rearrangement uses TRBV28 and TRBJ2-1; 9 nucleotides align to TRBD1. V was clipped by 6 bases and J by 6 bases; unmatched bases: 9. Per the germline V gene, CDR1 is MDHEN and CDR2 is SYDVKM. The CDR3 consists of 15 residues.

The chain joins TRBV24-1 to TRBJ2-7, with TRBD2 matching over 10 bases. V lost 3 bases, J lost 2 bases, and 6 bases stayed unmatched. The germline CDR1 and CDR2 sequences are KGHDR and SFDVKD. The CDR3 has 16 residues. CDR3 coding DNA: TGTGCCACCAGTGATCGTCGGCTAGCGGGGGCCTACGAGCAGTACGTC. Residues: CATSDRRLAGAYEQYV.

This clone was found once. The chain has TRBV5-3 and TRBJ2-1; 7 positions match TRBD1. TRBV5-3 is annotated as an ORF whose role is uncertain. This CDR3 comprises 16 residues. V dropped 4 bases and J dropped 0; count of bases not matched to a gene: 7. CDR3 in amino acids: CARSPLGGLSYNEQFF. The CDR3 coding sequence is TGTGCCAGAAGCCCGCTAGGGGGCCTCTCCTACAATGAGCAGTTCTTC.

The chain couples TRBV5-6 to TRBJ1-3; D gene uncertain. V lost 1 base and J lost 1, with 6 bases in between. CDR3 length equals 14 residues. Germline values: CDR1 SGHDT, CDR2 YYEEEE. The CDR3 DNA follows: TGTGCCAGCAGCTTGAGAGGGTCTGGAAACACCATATATTTT. Amino acids: CASSLRGSGNTIYF.